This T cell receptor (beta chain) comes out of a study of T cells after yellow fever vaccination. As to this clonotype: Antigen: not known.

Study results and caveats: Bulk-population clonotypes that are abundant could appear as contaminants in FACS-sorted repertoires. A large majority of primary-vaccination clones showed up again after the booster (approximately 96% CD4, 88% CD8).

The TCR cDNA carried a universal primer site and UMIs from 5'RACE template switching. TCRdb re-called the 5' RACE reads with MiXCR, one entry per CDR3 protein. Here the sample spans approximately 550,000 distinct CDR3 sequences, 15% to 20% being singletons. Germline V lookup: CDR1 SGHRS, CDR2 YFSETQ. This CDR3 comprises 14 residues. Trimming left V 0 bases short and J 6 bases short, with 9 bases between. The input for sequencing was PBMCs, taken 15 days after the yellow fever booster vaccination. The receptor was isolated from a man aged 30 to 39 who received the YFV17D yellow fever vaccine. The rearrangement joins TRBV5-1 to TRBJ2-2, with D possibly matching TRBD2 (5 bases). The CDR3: CASSLEQRSGELFF. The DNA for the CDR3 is TGCGCCAGCAGCTTGGAACAGCGGTCCGGGGAGCTGTTTTTT.